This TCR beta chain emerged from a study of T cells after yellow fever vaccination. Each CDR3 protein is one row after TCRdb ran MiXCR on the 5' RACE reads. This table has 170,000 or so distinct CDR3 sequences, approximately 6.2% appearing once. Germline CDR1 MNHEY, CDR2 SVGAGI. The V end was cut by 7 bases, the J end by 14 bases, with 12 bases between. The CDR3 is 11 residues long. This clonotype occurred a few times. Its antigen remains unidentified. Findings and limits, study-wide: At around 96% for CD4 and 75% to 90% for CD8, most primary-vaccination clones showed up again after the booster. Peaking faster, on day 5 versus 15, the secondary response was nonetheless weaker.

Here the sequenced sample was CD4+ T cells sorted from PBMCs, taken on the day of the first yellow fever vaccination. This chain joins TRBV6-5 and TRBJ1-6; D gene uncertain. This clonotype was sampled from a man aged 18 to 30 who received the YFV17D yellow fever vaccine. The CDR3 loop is CASTSGLTLHF. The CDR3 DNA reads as TGTGCCAGCACCTCAGGTTTGACCCTCCACTTT.